This T cell receptor beta chain was profiled in a study of vaccination effects on CD4 cells after COVID-19. Study in general: Peptide-pool stimulation followed by sequencing identified expanded antigen-specific CD4+ clonotypes in the ViraFEST assay. The culture medium for 1.5 million to 2.5 million PBMC per well included 9.5 to 10 IU/ml IL-2 and around 9.9 ug/ml peptides. Overall study results and limits: Few convalescent patients, and no early post-infection timepoints, were available to the study. Whether induced by infection or by vaccine, clones showed marked clonal contraction late after vaccination.

The CDR3 runs to 13 residues. Germline V lookup: CDR1 GTSNPN, CDR2 SVGIG (reference sequence). Between the trimmed V and J ends, which lost 5 bases and 8 bases, there was a span of 15 bases. A roughly 11-day culture period preceded the isolation of CD4+ T cells. The cohort was immunized with two doses of either the BNT162b2 or mRNA-1273 vaccine. This clone showed up just a few times. Its target is unknown. Here immunoSEQ multiplex PCR was the method, and the copy in TCRdb shows in-frame clones only, minus some. The repertoire holds some 30,000 clones, with around two thirds as singletons. J is TRBJ1-4 and V is TRBV30; D is unclear. This clonotype originated in a human donor who received a COVID-19 vaccine. The sample here was CD4+ T cells from PBMCs cultured without peptide, taken after COVID-19 vaccination. The CDR3 sequence is CAWRRREVEKLFF. CDR3 nucleotide sequence: TGTGCCTGGCGCCGTCGCGAGGTGGAAAAACTGTTTTTT.